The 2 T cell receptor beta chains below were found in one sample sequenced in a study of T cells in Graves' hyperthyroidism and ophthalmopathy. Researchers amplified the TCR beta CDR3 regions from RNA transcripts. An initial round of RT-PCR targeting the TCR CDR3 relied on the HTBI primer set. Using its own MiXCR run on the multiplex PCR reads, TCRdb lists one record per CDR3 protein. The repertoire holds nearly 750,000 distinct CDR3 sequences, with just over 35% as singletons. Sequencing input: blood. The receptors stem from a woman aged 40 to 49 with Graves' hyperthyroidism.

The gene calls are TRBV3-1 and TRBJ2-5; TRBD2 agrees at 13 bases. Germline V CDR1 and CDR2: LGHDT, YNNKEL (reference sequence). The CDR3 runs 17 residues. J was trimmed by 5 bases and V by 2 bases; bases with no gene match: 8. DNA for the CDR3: TGTGCCAGCAGCCAACATAGACTAGCGGGGGGACGGGAGACCCAGTACTTC. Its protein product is CASSQHRLAGGRETQYF.

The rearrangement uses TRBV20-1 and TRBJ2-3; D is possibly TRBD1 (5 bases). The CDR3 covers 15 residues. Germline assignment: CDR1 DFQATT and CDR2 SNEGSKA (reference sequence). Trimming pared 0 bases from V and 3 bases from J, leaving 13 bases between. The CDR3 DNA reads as TGCAGTGCTAGAGATCCACAGGCGGTGACAGATACGCAGTATTTT. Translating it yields CSARDPQAVTDTQYF.